The subject of this entry is one T cell receptor beta chain. TCRdb re-analysed the RACE reads in MiXCR, keeping a single row per CDR3 protein. The sample has nearly 350,000 distinct CDR3 sequences, around 7% seen once. The sample is drawn from a study of human T cells and chemical hapten exposure. The ends were cut back, 3 bases at V and 3 bases at J, with 15 bases in the middle. The CDR3 consists of 16 residues. The germline CDR1 and CDR2 sequences are MNHEY and SMNVEV (reference sequence). The sample's time point: patch test 1, 2 weeks after DPC sensitization. Treatment specified: therapeutic diphenylcyclopropenone sensitization with weekly scalp DPC.

This material consisted of whole blood, taken in connection with sensitization to the hapten diphenylcyclopropenone (DPC). The TCR sequence derives from a young woman with alopecia areata. Some clones in this sample may be carry-over from other donors' samples. The chain recombines TRBV27 with TRBJ1-5; D gene unclear. The CDR3, as DNA: TGTGCCAGCAGTTTGCCCAGTCTTATCACCAATCAGCCCCAGCATTTT. It specifies CASSLPSLITNQPQHF.